This T cell receptor beta chain was profiled in a study of T cells after yellow fever vaccination. A few counts support this clonotype. Trimming left V 3 bases short and J 8 bases short, with 13 bases between. The CDR3 consists of 14 residues. TCRdb reanalysed the 5' RACE reads using MiXCR and keeps one entry per CDR3 protein. The data hold around 500,000 distinct CDR3 sequences, with 21% observed a single time. This TCR was sampled from a man aged 18 to 30 who received the YFV17D yellow fever vaccine. The sample consisted of PBMCs, taken roughly 20 days after the first yellow fever vaccination. The V gene is TRBV12-3 or TRBV12-4, the J gene TRBJ1-4; tentative D call: TRBD1 (5 bases). Here the CDR3 DNA reads TGTGCCAGCAGTTTGGGCAGGGTACGGGAAAAACTGTTTTTT. As protein: CASSLGRVREKLFF.